A selection of T cell receptor beta chains follows, all from one sample in a study of OX40 agonist ivuxolimab in advanced cancers. The table came from immunoSEQ multiplex PCR; TCRdb's copy has only in-frame clones and leaves some out. The sample has about 64,000 clones, approximately 84% seen once. Material: CD4+ or CD8+ T cells sorted from blood, obtained in a trial of the OX40 agonist ivuxolimab. The receptor set was obtained from an adult with an advanced solid tumor such as melanoma, head and neck, liver or kidney cancer. Each CDR3 is given with its conserved first and last residue. The D gene is left open where the match is weak. Clone sizes are given selectively: once, few, many, or a class where the clone is expanded.

D	size	V	J	DNA	CDR3
TRBD2	-	TRBV5-5	TRBJ2-1	TGTGCCAGCAGCTTGGAACTAGCGGGGGGCCCCAAGCAGTTCTTC	CASSLELAGGPKQFF
-	-	TRBV10-3	TRBJ1-2	TGTGCCATCAGACAACAAGCGGGGCAAGGCTACACCTTC	CAIRQQAGQGYTF
-	-	TRBV5-1	TRBJ1-1	TGCGCCAGCAGCTTGGATTCCGGGACCACTGAAGCTTTCTTT	CASSLDSGTTEAFF
TRBD1	-	TRBV18	TRBJ2-5	TGTGCCAGCTCACCCCGGACAGGACCCTCAGCGGAGACCCAGTACTTC	CASSPRTGPSAETQYF
-	-	TRBV6-5	TRBJ1-2	TGTGCCAGCAGTTACTCAGGGCCCTATGGCTACACCTTC	CASSYSGPYGYTF
TRBD1	once	TRBV10-3	TRBJ2-6	TGTGCCATCAGTGGCAACGACAGGGCAGCCAACGTCCTGACTTTC	CAISGNDRAANVLTF
TRBD2	once	TRBV4-2	TRBJ2-3	TGTGCCAGCAGCAACCCGACTAGCGGGGGGCGTACTAGCACAGATACGCAGTATTTT	CASSNPTSGGRTSTDTQYF
-	-	TRBV6-1	TRBJ2-3	TGTGCCAGCAGTGAAGGCAGCTATACAGATACGCAGTATTTT	CASSEGSYTDTQYF
-	-	TRBV6-5	TRBJ1-4	TGTGCCAGCAGTTACCTTGCGGGGGAAAAACTGTTTTTT	CASSYLAGEKLFF
-	-	TRBV7-2	TRBJ2-1	TGTGCCAGCAGGACGGCGGGTGGGGGGAATGAGCAGTTCTTC	CASRTAGGGNEQFF
-	once	TRBV2	TRBJ2-7	TGTGCCAGCAGTCCGGGACAGCGGGCTCCTGGGCAGTACTTC	CASSPGQRAPGQYF
TRBD2	-	TRBV29-1	TRBJ2-2	TGCAGCGTCTCCGGGACTAGTTCCACCGGGGAGCTGTTTTTT	CSVSGTSSTGELFF
-	-	TRBV30	TRBJ2-7	TGTGCCTGGGCAAAACGTGGCGAGCAGTACTTC	CAWAKRGEQYF
TRBD2	-	TRBV19	TRBJ2-4	TGTGCCAGTAGTATAGGCGGGACTAGGAGTATCATTCAGTACTTC	CASSIGGTRSIIQYF
-	once	TRBV10-3	TRBJ1-5	TGTGCCATCAGTGTCGACCATAATCAGCCCCAGCATTTT	CAISVDHNQPQHF
-	-	TRBV7-2	TRBJ1-2	TGTGCCAGCAGCCCGGACGGAACCTATGGCTACACCTTC	CASSPDGTYGYTF
TRBD1	-	TRBV5-8	TRBJ1-5	TGTGCCAGCAGCTTATGGACAGGGGGCAATCAGCCCCAGCATTTT	CASSLWTGGNQPQHF
TRBD1	-	TRBV30	TRBJ1-5	TGTGCCTGGAGTTCAGATCGGGACAGGGGGTATCAGCCCCAGCATTTT	CAWSSDRDRGYQPQHF
-	-	TRBV9	TRBJ1-1	TGTGCCAGCAGCTATACTCAGGGGAAGGGCGAAGCTTTCTTT	CASSYTQGKGEAFF
-	-	TRBV4-2	TRBJ1-6	TGTGCCAGCAGGGGGACCTTGGATTCACCCCTCCACTTT	CASRGTLDSPLHF
-	once	TRBV28	TRBJ1-5	TGTGCCACCTTTCCAGGCTTGAACAATCAGCCCCAGCATTTT	CATFPGLNNQPQHF
TRBD1	-	TRBV6-4	TRBJ2-2	TGTGCCAGCAGTGGCCGACAGGGGTCCACCGGGGAGCTGTTTTTT	CASSGRQGSTGELFF
TRBD1	-	TRBV4-3	TRBJ2-1	TGCGCCAGCAGCCCCCGGGACAGTACAGGAATTGAGCAGTTCTTC	CASSPRDSTGIEQFF
TRBD2	-	TRBV19	TRBJ2-2	TGTGCCAGTAGTCCCACCCTAGCGGGAGATCGGACCGGGGAGCTGTTTTTT	CASSPTLAGDRTGELFF
TRBD1	-	TRBV5-1	TRBJ1-5	TGCGCCAGCAGCCCAGGGGGTAGCAATCAGCCCCAGCATTTT	CASSPGGSNQPQHF
TRBD1	-	TRBV5-1	TRBJ1-5	TGCGCCAGCAGCCCACAGGGGGCTGGTCAGCCCCAGCATTTT	CASSPQGAGQPQHF
TRBD1	-	TRBV14	TRBJ1-4	TGTGCCAGCAGCCAAGATCGGACAGGGGGTGGAAATGAAAAACTGTTTTTT	CASSQDRTGGGNEKLFF
TRBD1	once	TRBV4-1	TRBJ1-1	TGCGCCAGCAGCCAAGGACAGGGGACGTACACTGAAGCTTTCTTT	CASSQGQGTYTEAFF
-	-	TRBV7-3	TRBJ1-6	TGTGCCAGCAGCCCGGCCCCCATGAGCTCCTATAATTCACCCCTCCACTTT	CASSPAPMSSYNSPLHF
-	-	TRBV7-3	TRBJ2-6	TGTGCCAGCAGTCTTGGGACAGCCAACGTCCTGACTTTC	CASSLGTANVLTF
-	-	TRBV7-2	TRBJ2-7	TGTGCCAGCAGCTTAGTAGCCCCCGAGCAGTACTTC	CASSLVAPEQYF
-	-	TRBV7-2	TRBJ1-1	TGTGCCAGCAGCGTCATTTGGGGAACTGAAGCTTTCTTT	CASSVIWGTEAFF
-	-	TRBV15	TRBJ1-3	TGTGCCACCAGCAGGAGCCCCCCCCAAGCGACAGCTGGAAACACCATATATTTT	CATSRSPPQATAGNTIYF
TRBD1	-	TRBV5-6	TRBJ2-7	TGTGCCAGCAGCTGGGGGACAGTGGTTTTGAGGGAGCAGTACTTC	CASSWGTVVLREQYF
TRBD1	-	TRBV5-6	TRBJ2-1	TGTGCCAGCAGCCGACCGGGACAGGGGTCCTACAATGAGCAGTTCTTC	CASSRPGQGSYNEQFF
TRBD1	few	TRBV7-2	TRBJ1-5	TGTGCCAGCAGCCCAGGGCAGGGGGCCGGTCAGCCCCAGCATTTT	CASSPGQGAGQPQHF
-	-	TRBV5-1	TRBJ2-7	TGCGCCAGCAGCTCCGGAGGGGTCGTCAGCTCCTACGAGCAGTACTTC	CASSSGGVVSSYEQYF
TRBD1	-	TRBV28	TRBJ2-7	TGTGCCAGCAGGGGACAGGGTGGGTGGCAGTACTTC	CASRGQGGWQYF
TRBD1	few	TRBV7-3	TRBJ2-5	TGTGCCAGCAGCCCGACAGGGCTCCAAGAGACCCAGTACTTC	CASSPTGLQETQYF
-	-	TRBV5-1	TRBJ2-3	TGCGCCAGCAGCCGGGGGGCGGGAGACACAGATACGCAGTATTTT	CASSRGAGDTDTQYF
TRBD1	-	TRBV13	TRBJ1-1	TGTGCCAGCAGCACTGCCGGGACAGGGATGACTGAAGCTTTCTTT	CASSTAGTGMTEAFF
TRBD1	once	TRBV27	TRBJ2-7	TGTGCCAGCAGGGGACCGGGACAGGGGAATGGCGAGCAGTACTTC	CASRGPGQGNGEQYF
-	-	TRBV11-2	TRBJ2-1	TGTGCCAGCAGCCACACGGTAGACGTAAACAATGAGCAGTTCTTC	CASSHTVDVNNEQFF
-	-	TRBV11-3	TRBJ2-7	TGTGCCAGCAGCCAGAGGCCGAGCTCCTACGAGCAGTACTTC	CASSQRPSSYEQYF
-	few	TRBV13	TRBJ2-3	TGTGCCAGCAGCTTATCAGGTGGAGGTACGCAGTATTTT	CASSLSGGGTQYF
-	few	TRBV7-3	TRBJ1-2	TGTGCCAGCAGCCCCGACAGGAACTATGGCTACACCTTC	CASSPDRNYGYTF
TRBD1	-	TRBV9	TRBJ1-5	TGTGCCAGCAGCGTAGCTTTGGGACAGGGGGCCTACAATCAGCCCCAGCATTTT	CASSVALGQGAYNQPQHF
-	once	TRBV30	TRBJ2-7	TGTGCCTGGAGTGTAGGATCCGGCGTAATCTACGAGCAGTACTTC	CAWSVGSGVIYEQYF
TRBD1	once	TRBV6-5	TRBJ1-1	TGTGCCACCACGATACCCAGGGGGCGCTTCACTGAAGCTTTCTTT	CATTIPRGRFTEAFF
-	-	TRBV6-1	TRBJ2-2	TGTGCCAGCAGCAGGAGGGACGGCACCGGGGAGCTGTTTTTT	CASSRRDGTGELFF